A single sample is the source of the 24 T cell receptor beta chains below, sequenced in a study of spatial heterogeneity in lung cancer. Indicated time point: sample taken at primary tumor resection. In each case, whole RNA from tumor, nontumor lung or frozen PBMC was sequenced unsorted. TCRdb recomputed calls from the 5' RACE reads with MiXCR, one row per CDR3 protein. The sample holds around 60,000 distinct CDR3 sequences, about 8% seen once. Sequences were derived from PBMCs, sampled at surgery. Receptors were obtained from a female donor with early-stage non-small cell lung cancer.

Worth noting for this clonotype: At one boundary the junction diverges from the germline segment, which might be a read error. V is TRBV6-5 and J is TRBJ2-7; 7 nucleotides match TRBD2. The CDR3 spans 15 residues. The germline gives CDR1 MNHEY, CDR2 SVGAGI. This chain's CDR3 is CAGSYSPYGGYEQYF. The CDR3 DNA follows: TGTGCCGGCAGTTACTCCCCGTACGGGGGGTACGAGCAGTACTTC.

The V gene is TRBV5-1, the J gene TRBJ2-5; D remains unclear. The CDR3 runs 14 residues. The ends were cut back, 4 bases at V and 4 bases at J, with 14 bases in the middle. CDR1 and CDR2 (germline): SGHRS, YFSETQ. The CDR3 bases are TGCGCCAGCAGCGAGACAACAGAACCAGAGACCCAGTACTTC. Protein sequence: CASSETTEPETQYF.

CDR3 protein: CSANVDRDQPQHF. The CDR3, as DNA: TGCAGTGCTAACGTTGACAGGGATCAGCCCCAGCATTTT. J is TRBJ1-5 and V is TRBV20-1; TRBD1 matches 7 bases. Per germline, CDR1 DFQATT and CDR2 SNEGSKA (reference sequence). J lost 5 bases, V lost 4 bases, and 5 bases had no gene match. The CDR3 has 13 residues.

This clonotype was picked up a small number of times. The chain joins TRBV7-2 to TRBJ2-5; 8 nucleotides agree with TRBD2. Per the germline V gene, CDR1 is SGHTA and CDR2 is FQGNSA. After removal of 5 bases from V and 2 bases from J, the junction contained 10 bases not matched to a gene. The length of the CDR3 is 16 residues. The CDR3 nucleotides are TGTGCCAGCAGCCCCGTAGGCGGGGGGTGGCAAGAGACCCAGTACTTC. Translating gives CASSPVGGGWQETQYF. Supplemented by reference TRBV7-2 and TRBJ2-5, the full variable domain reads GAGVSQSPSNKVTEKGKDVELRCDPISGHTALYWYRQSLGQGLEFLIYFQGNSAPDKSGLPSDRFSAERTGGSVSTLTIQRTQQEDSAVYLCASSPVGGGWQETQYFGPGTRLLVL.

The rearrangement joins TRBV20-1 to TRBJ1-2; D uncertain. There are 13 residues in the CDR3. The V and J ends lost 6 bases and 0 bases respectively, with 11 bases between them. Per the germline V gene, CDR1 is DFQATT and CDR2 is SNEGSKA (reference sequence). The CDR3 bases are TGCAGTGCGAAGTTGACACCTAACTATGGCTACACCTTC. It is translated as CSAKLTPNYGYTF.

This clonotype has only a few counts. The chain recombines TRBV9 with TRBJ1-1, with D tentatively TRBD1 (5 bases). The CDR3 sequence is 14 residues long. The V end was cut by 4 bases, the J end by 7 bases, with 17 bases between. Germline values: CDR1 SGDLS, CDR2 YYNGEE. The CDR3 region is CASSSGGRALEAFF. The CDR3 DNA sequence: TGTGCCAGCAGCTCCGGGGGGAGGGCACTTGAAGCTTTCTTT.

This clonotype was seen a few times. The J gene is TRBJ1-2, the V gene TRBV7-2; no reliable D call. V dropped 3 bases and J dropped 7 bases, with 9 bases sitting between them. Germline-derived CDR1 and CDR2 are SGHTA and FQGNSA. This CDR3 region has 12 residues. The CDR3 is CASSLERSGYTF. The CDR3 DNA follows: TGTGCCAGCAGCTTGGAACGTAGTGGCTACACCTTC.

The chain employs TRBV3-1 and TRBJ2-7, with TRBD1 matching 11 bases. Germline V gene sequence: CDR1 LGHDT, CDR2 YNNKEL (reference sequence). The CDR3 has 15 amino acids. Trimming cost V 1 base and J 7 bases; bases outside gene matches: 6. In DNA, the CDR3 is TGTGCCAGCAGCCAAGCCGGACAGGGGGCGGAGGAGCAGTACTTC. Its translation is CASSQAGQGAEEQYF.

The gene calls are TRBV12-3 or TRBV12-4 and TRBJ1-5; no clear D. There are 14 residues in the CDR3. With 1 base removed from V and 1 base from J, the gap between germline ends came to 5 bases. The CDR3 is CASSLGASNQPQHF. In DNA, the CDR3 is TGTGCCAGCAGTTTAGGGGCCAGCAATCAGCCCCAGCATTTT.

This clonotype has a count of ten or more. The rearrangement links TRBV14 to TRBJ2-1; possible D gene TRBD1, 6 bases. Trimming removed 1 base from V and 2 bases from J, with 9 bases in between. The CDR3 sequence is 15 residues long. Germline V gene lookup returns CDR1 SGHDN and CDR2 FVKESK. DNA of the CDR3: TGTGCCAGCAGCCAAGCTTGGACAGCCTACAATGAGCAGTTCTTC. Its translation: CASSQAWTAYNEQFF.

This rearrangement joins TRBV2 to TRBJ1-1, with 7 positions matching TRBD1. Germline trimming cut 5 bases from V and 1 base from J; bases unmatched to any gene: 4. Germline V gene data show CDR1 as SNHLY and CDR2 as FYNNEI. The CDR3 consists of 14 residues. CDR3 in amino acids: CASSINRGNTEAFF. The CDR3 nucleotides read TGTGCCAGCAGTATAAACAGGGGGAACACTGAAGCTTTCTTT.

The chain employs TRBV11-1 and TRBJ2-4; TRBD1 aligns across 9 bases. The V and J ends lost 2 bases and 2 bases, in that order; junction bases with no gene match: 7. CDR1 and CDR2 from the germline V gene are SGHAT and FQDESV (reference sequence). The CDR3 runs 17 residues. The CDR3 DNA is TGTGCCAGCAGCTTACCGGGACAGGGTTCTCCCAAAAACATTCAGTACTTC. Protein product: CASSLPGQGSPKNIQYF.

There are a few counts of this clonotype. The chain combines TRBV6-5 with TRBJ1-1, with 8 bases that match TRBD1. The germline gives CDR1 MNHEY, CDR2 SVGAGI. The CDR3 contains 15 residues. The V segment lost 4 bases and the J segment 1 base; nucleotides outside the gene matches: 5. Here the CDR3 reads CASSWTGPPNTEAFF. The CDR3 DNA sequence: TGTGCCAGCAGTTGGACAGGGCCCCCGAACACTGAAGCTTTCTTT.

This chain links TRBV7-2 with TRBJ2-1, with 9 bases fitting TRBD2. This CDR3 has 15 residues. V was clipped by 5 bases and J by 7 bases; unmatched bases: 9. CDR1 SGHTA and CDR2 FQGNSA come from the germline V gene. CDR3 in amino acids: CASSLSGGLMNEQFF. CDR3 bases: TGTGCCAGCAGCCTTAGCGGGGGCCTTATGAATGAGCAGTTCTTC.

There are a few counts of this clonotype. The gene calls are TRBV6-1 and TRBJ1-1; 7 bases line up with TRBD1. Germline lookup yields CDR1 MNHNS and CDR2 SASEGT. The length of the CDR3 is 15 residues. V shed 4 bases, J shed 4 bases, and the junction held 9 bases outside the gene matches. CDR3 residues: CASSVGGRGSTEAFF. DNA of the CDR3: TGTGCCAGCAGTGTAGGTGGCAGGGGGAGCACTGAAGCTTTCTTT.

This clonotype appeared many times. The chain couples TRBV9 to TRBJ1-1; D is unclear. V was pared by 0 bases and J by 1 base, with 16 bases between. This CDR3 contains 17 residues. Germline loops: CDR1 SGDLS, CDR2 YYNGEE. CDR3 sequence: CASSVEGTLRPNTEAFF. CDR3 nucleotides: TGTGCCAGCAGCGTAGAGGGTACACTGCGGCCGAACACTGAAGCTTTCTTT.

There are many counts of this clonotype. The chain carries TRBV5-1 and TRBJ1-5, with TRBD1 identical over 7 bases. CDR3 length: 17 amino acids. Germline V gene data show CDR1 as SGHRS and CDR2 as YFSETQ. J gave up 2 bases and V 4 bases, and 12 bases lay outside the gene matches. CDR3 DNA: TGCGCCAGCAGCAAGACAACAGGGGTCACGGGCAATCAGCCCCAGCATTTT. Translation gives CASSKTTGVTGNQPQHF.

This clonotype was recorded a few times. This sequence joins TRBV11-3 and TRBJ2-1, with 8 nucleotides matching TRBD2. V shed 5 bases, J shed 8 bases, and the junction held 20 bases outside the gene matches. Germline CDR1 is SGHNT and CDR2 is YENEEA. This CDR3 spans 18 amino acids. For the CDR3, the DNA is TGTGCCAGCAGCACCCCCGGTGAGCTGGGACTAGAGTTTGATGAGCAGTTCTTC. Translated: CASSTPGELGLEFDEQFF.

The chain joins TRBV7-9 to TRBJ2-6, with D possibly matching TRBD2 (6 bases). CDR1 SEHNR and CDR2 FQNEAQ come from the germline V gene (reference sequence). V was cut by 4 bases and J by 0 bases, with 13 bases left in between. The CDR3 spans 17 residues. DNA for the CDR3: TGTGCCAGCAGCTCTCCGGGACTTAGCTCTGGGGCCAACGTCCTGACTTTC. This sequence encodes CASSSPGLSSGANVLTF.

The V call is TRBV30, the J call TRBJ1-1; 7 bases agree with TRBD1. This CDR3 is built from 12 residues. From germline, CDR1 is GTSNPN and CDR2 SVGIG (reference sequence). The V segment lost 5 bases and the J segment 4 bases; nucleotides outside the gene matches: 4. In DNA, the CDR3 is TGTGCCTGGGGACAGGTCTCCACTGAAGCTTTCTTT. It specifies CAWGQVSTEAFF.

The chain recombines TRBV6-5 with TRBJ2-7; D gene uncertain. Germline CDR1 MNHEY, CDR2 SVGAGI. The V gene lost 8 bases and the J gene lost 3 bases, with 5 bases spanning the gap. CDR3 length: 10 residues. The CDR3 protein is CASGYYEQYF. CDR3 bases: TGTGCCAGCGGCTACTACGAGCAGTACTTC.

This clonotype was recorded at least ten times. V gene TRBV20-1 combines with J gene TRBJ1-6, with D uncertain. Germline V gene lookup returns CDR1 DFQATT and CDR2 SNEGSKA (reference sequence). Between the trimmed V and J ends, which lost 0 bases and 9 bases, there was a span of 9 bases. The CDR3 sequence is 13 residues long. The chain's CDR3 is CSARDGNASPLHF. As DNA, the CDR3 is TGCAGTGCTAGAGATGGTAATGCTTCACCCCTCCACTTT.

In its sample, this clonotype is medium-sized. The rearrangement joins TRBV3-1 to TRBJ1-1; tentatively, D is TRBD1 (5 bases). Looked up from germline, CDR1 is LGHDT and CDR2 is YNNKEL (reference sequence). The length of the CDR3 is 14 residues. V lost 4 bases to trimming and J lost 1 base, with 10 bases between them. CDR3 sequence reads: CASSPGHANTEAFF. CDR3 nucleotide sequence: TGTGCCAGCAGCCCTGGACATGCGAACACTGAAGCTTTCTTT. Complete variable domain (other parts from reference TRBV3-1 and TRBJ1-1): DTAVSQTPKYLVTQMGNDKSIKCEQNLGHDTMYWYKQDSKKFLKIMFSYNNKELIINETVPNRFSPKSPDKAHLNLHINSLELGDSAVYFCASSPGHANTEAFFGQGTRLTVV.

This clonotype occurred a few times. The chain couples TRBV30 to TRBJ1-2; no clear D. Germline V gives CDR1 GTSNPN, CDR2 SVGIG (reference sequence). There are 14 residues in the CDR3. The germline V and J ends were trimmed by 0 bases and 2 bases, with 10 bases remaining between them. The CDR3, as DNA: TGTGCCTGGAGTGTAATGCGTCGGAACTATGGCTACACCTTC. Translation gives CAWSVMRRNYGYTF.